The 17 T cell receptor beta chains listed next were all sequenced from one sample in a study of blood T cell repertoires in COVID-19 (dated by TCRdb to the early 2020s). The library came from the immunoSEQ multiplex PCR assay. TCRdb's version of the immuneACCESS table is confined to in-frame rearrangements and falls short of the full clone set. An unresolved V gene accounts for under half of the shortfall where checked; the remainder is of unknown origin. The sample table holds about 190,000 clones, of which roughly 89% were seen once. The ten largest clones take up approximately 0.64% of the sample. Input material: peripheral blood. These receptors all come from a man between 50 and 59 years old with acute or convalescent COVID-19.

The chain carries TRBV24-1 and TRBJ2-1, with 12 bases that match TRBD2. V gave up 4 bases and J gave up 4 bases; unmatched junction bases: 7. CDR1 and CDR2 from the germline V gene are KGHDR and SFDVKD. There are 17 residues in the CDR3. In nucleotides, the CDR3 is TGTGCCACCAGTGACCCAACTAGCGGGGGGTCTTACAATGAGCAGTTCTTC. It translates to CATSDPTSGGSYNEQFF.

V and J are TRBV7-2 and TRBJ2-3; the match to TRBD2 covers 8 bases. The CDR3 is 15 residues long. Germline-derived CDR1 and CDR2 are SGHTA and FQGNSA. The junction had 3 bases not matched to a gene; V was cut back by 1 base and J by 3 bases. CDR3 DNA sequence: TGTGCCAGCAGCTTAGGCGGGGGGAGAACAGATACGCAGTATTTT. Encoded protein: CASSLGGGRTDTQYF.

The chain links TRBV4-2 to TRBJ2-1, with 9 positions matching TRBD2. J lost 4 bases, V lost 0 bases, and 1 base had no gene match. CDR1 and CDR2 (germline): LGHNA, YNFKEQ. CDR3 size: 15 residues. The DNA of the CDR3 is TGTGCCAGCAGCCAAGAGCGGGGGGGGTACAATGAGCAGTTCTTC. Protein sequence: CASSQERGGYNEQFF.

The chain carries TRBV27 and TRBJ2-7, with D perhaps matching TRBD1 (7 bases). Germline CDR1 MNHEY, CDR2 SMNVEV (reference sequence). This CDR3 is 16 amino acids long. V was trimmed by 6 bases and J by 4 bases, leaving 22 bases between them. CDR3 sequence: CASSPTTWRGQYEQYF. The CDR3 nucleotides read TGTGCCAGCAGCCCGACCACTTGGAGGGGGCAATACGAGCAGTACTTC.

This clone has a single count. The DNA of the CDR3 is TGTGCCAGCTCAATCGACAGGTTATATGGCTACACCTTC. Amino acid sequence: CASSIDRLYGYTF. This chain connects TRBV18 to TRBJ1-2; possible D gene TRBD1, 6 bases. The CDR3 is 13 residues long. Per the germline V gene, CDR1 is KGHSH and CDR2 is LQKENI. Trimming pared 5 bases from V and 5 bases from J, leaving 12 bases between.

This clone has a single count. V gene TRBV18 combines with J gene TRBJ2-5; TRBD1 agrees at 8 bases. V lost 5 bases, J lost 3 bases, and 2 bases stayed unmatched. The length of the CDR3 is 13 residues. CDR1 KGHSH and CDR2 LQKENI come from the germline V gene. The CDR3 DNA reads TGTGCCAGCTCATTACAGGGGGAAGAGACCCAGTACTTC. It yields the protein CASSLQGEETQYF.

A single count supports this clone. CDR3 sequence (DNA): TGTGCCAGCAGCTCCCTAAATGACGGGAGTGGGAGATCCGGGGAGCTGTTTTTT. As protein: CASSSLNDGSGRSGELFF. J is TRBJ2-2 and V is TRBV7-9, with TRBD2 as a possible D gene (6 bases). This CDR3 contains 18 residues. Germline V gene data show CDR1 as SEHNR and CDR2 as FQNEAQ (reference sequence). V was pared by 4 bases and J by 6 bases, with 24 bases between.

This rearrangement joins TRBV18 to TRBJ2-1; D remains ambiguous. V was pared by 6 bases and J by 4 bases, with 16 bases between. The CDR3 runs 15 residues. From germline, CDR1 is KGHSH and CDR2 LQKENI. The CDR3 sequence: CASSLTNVRYNEQFF. CDR3 DNA: TGTGCCAGCTCGCTCACTAACGTGAGGTACAATGAGCAGTTCTTC.

The V and J genes are TRBV4-2 and TRBJ1-5, with a possible D match to TRBD1 (6 bases). V lost 3 bases, J lost 4 bases, and 16 bases lay in between. Germline V CDR1 and CDR2: LGHNA, YNFKEQ. The CDR3 is 16 amino acids. The CDR3 reads CASSQETGDRNQPQHF. CDR3 in DNA: TGTGCCAGCAGCCAGGAGACAGGAGACCGGAATCAGCCCCAGCATTTT.

V is TRBV3-1 (or the pseudogene TRBV3-2) and J is TRBJ2-5; no firm D call. CDR3 size: 11 residues. V lost 0 bases and J lost 13, with 9 bases in between. Germline values: CDR1 LGHDT, CDR2 YNNKEL (reference sequence). CDR3 amino acids: CASSQDQVAYF. Here the CDR3 DNA reads TGTGCCAGCAGCCAAGATCAGGTCGCGTACTTC.

The gene calls are TRBV15 and TRBJ2-7; weak D call: TRBD1 (7 bases). Trimming pared 4 bases from V and 4 bases from J, leaving 17 bases between. CDR3 length equals 15 residues. Germline-derived CDR1 and CDR2 are LNHNV and YYDKDF (reference sequence). CDR3 in amino acids: CATSTPEGANYEQYV. CDR3 DNA sequence: TGTGCCACCAGCACCCCGGAGGGGGCAAATTACGAGCAGTACGTC.

This chain connects TRBV7-9 to TRBJ1-2; D is perhaps TRBD1 (6 bases). V shed 1 base and J shed 6 bases, with 15 bases lying between them. This CDR3 region has 15 residues. Germline assignment: CDR1 SEHNR and CDR2 FQNEAQ (reference sequence). CDR3 nucleotides: TGTGCCAGCAGCTTAGGCGCTGGGGGCACGGATGGCTACACCTTC. Its protein is CASSLGAGGTDGYTF.

V usage is TRBV9 and J usage is TRBJ1-3; TRBD1 matches at 12 bases. The V and J ends lost 3 bases and 4 bases, in that order; junction bases with no gene match: 5. Germline V lookup: CDR1 SGDLS, CDR2 YYNGEE. CDR3 size: 16 residues. This CDR3 is CASSAGQGASGNTIYF. In DNA, the CDR3 is TGTGCCAGCAGCGCGGGACAGGGGGCGTCCGGAAACACCATATATTTT.

This clone occurred once. The rearrangement links TRBV7-9 to TRBJ2-3; 9 positions match TRBD2. The CDR3 totals 17 residues. Germline CDR1 and CDR2: SEHNR and FQNEAQ (reference sequence). The V and J ends lost 1 base and 2 bases, in that order; junction bases with no gene match: 7. The CDR3 DNA reads as TGTGCCAGCAGCTTAGGGTTGACTAGCGGAAACACAGATACGCAGTATTTT. Protein product: CASSLGLTSGNTDTQYF. The whole variable domain, remainder taken from reference TRBV7-9 and TRBJ2-3, is DTGVSQNPRHKITKRGQNVTFRCDPISEHNRLYWYRQTLGQGPEFLTYFQNEAQLEKSRLLSDRFSAERPKGSFSTLEIQRTEQGDSAMYLCASSLGLTSGNTDTQYFGPGTRLTVL.

This clone was observed a few times. The rearrangement joins TRBV2 to TRBJ1-5; maybe TRBD1 (6 bases). Germline V CDR1 and CDR2: SNHLY, FYNNEI. The ends were cut back, 6 bases at V and 0 bases at J, with 12 bases in the middle. The CDR3 contains 15 residues. CDR3 sequence: CASSTQQGSNQPQHF. The CDR3 bases are TGTGCCAGCAGCACCCAACAGGGTAGCAATCAGCCCCAGCATTTT.

V gene TRBV3-1 (or the pseudogene TRBV3-2) combines with J gene TRBJ1-4; no reliable D call. Deletions cut 3 bases from V and 7 bases from J, with 18 bases between. The CDR3 extends over 16 amino acids. The germline V gene encodes CDR1 LGHDT and CDR2 YNNKEL (reference sequence). This CDR3 is CASSHHSTAGFEKLFF. Written as DNA, the CDR3 is TGTGCCAGCAGCCACCACAGCACCGCGGGTTTTGAAAAACTGTTTTTT.

This sequence joins TRBV7-8 and TRBJ1-5, with 9 bases lining up with TRBD1. Trimming took 5 bases from V and 5 from J; bases not matched to a gene: 7. The germline V gene encodes CDR1 SGHVS and CDR2 FQNEAQ. This CDR3 has 15 residues. CDR3 sequence (DNA): TGTGCCAGCAGCCCCCGGACAGGGGCCTATCAGCCCCAGCATTTT. Translated: CASSPRTGAYQPQHF.